One and the same sample provided the 22 T cell receptor beta chains below, sequenced in a study of vaccination effects on CD4 cells after COVID-19 (dated by TCRdb to 2021 to 2024). After more than 9 days of culture, CD4+ T cells were isolated with the EasySep CD4+ T cell isolation kit. PCR-confirmed SARS-CoV-2 infection had occurred in convalescent patients between March and December 2020, before the Alpha, Beta and Delta variants emerged in the United States. Two doses of either the BNT162b2 or the mRNA-1273 mRNA SARS-CoV-2 vaccine were administered to participants. The protocol used for the library was the immunoSEQ multiplex PCR assay. TCRdb limited this immuneACCESS table to in-frame rearrangements with V and J called. A share of clones is missing; checked studies link under half to unresolved V genes, and the rest is unexplained. In all, the sample holds tens of thousands of clones, and less than 85% of those were seen once. Of the sample, roughly 3.6% falls within the top ten clones.

For these TCRs, the target antigens are not known. The sample in question was CD4+ T cells from PBMCs cultured without peptide, obtained after COVID-19 vaccination. These receptors originate from a human donor who had a prior SARS-CoV-2 infection.

This clone was picked up a small number of times. The CDR3 reads CASSLVSYEQYF. The CDR3 DNA reads TGTGCCAGCAGCTTAGTCTCCTACGAGCAGTACTTC. The V gene is TRBV11-2, the J gene TRBJ2-7; D is unclear. V was shortened by 1 base and J by 0 bases, with 1 base between the two germline ends. CDR3 length: 12 amino acids. Per the germline V gene, CDR1 is SGHAT and CDR2 is FQNNGV.

The chain is built from TRBV18 and TRBJ1-2; D remains ambiguous. The V end lost 2 bases, the J end lost 4 bases, and 5 bases lay between the germline ends. The CDR3 covers 12 residues. The germline gives CDR1 KGHSH, CDR2 LQKENI. CDR3 DNA sequence: TGTGCCAGCTCACCAAAATCCTATGGCTACACCTTC. It specifies CASSPKSYGYTF.

This clone was detected a few times. The same CDR3 can be traced to other DNA sequences in this sample. The V call is TRBV6-2 or TRBV6-3, the J call TRBJ2-7; D is ambiguous. The germline V and J ends were trimmed by 1 base and 4 bases, with 5 bases remaining between them. CDR3 length: 12 residues. Germline lookup yields CDR1 MNHEY and CDR2 SVGEGT. The CDR3 region is CASSYLRYEQYF. CDR3 DNA sequence: TGTGCCAGCAGTTACTTGAGATACGAGCAGTACTTC.

The rearrangement uses TRBV19 and TRBJ1-6; the D gene is possibly TRBD1 (5 bases). The germline CDR1 and CDR2 sequences are LNHDA and SQIVND (reference sequence). Trimming stripped 3 bases from V and 5 bases from J, with 14 bases between. The CDR3 has 16 amino acids. CDR3 sequence reads: CASSILGQRDNSPLHF. The DNA of the CDR3 is TGTGCCAGTAGTATTCTGGGGCAGAGGGATAATTCACCCCTCCACTTT.

The CDR3 bases are TGCAGCGTTGGGGGACTCCAAGAGACCCAGTACTTC. Translation: CSVGGLQETQYF. The chain recombines TRBV29-1 with TRBJ2-5; tentatively, D is TRBD2 (6 bases). The CDR3 contains 12 residues. The V end lost 4 bases, the J end lost 1 base, and 7 bases lay between the germline ends. Per the germline V gene, CDR1 is SQVTM and CDR2 is ANQGSEA.

The sample holds one count of this clone. The chain has TRBV7-3 and TRBJ2-2; D is undetermined. CDR3 length: 14 amino acids. The V and J ends lost 3 bases and 4 bases respectively, with 9 bases between them. CDR1 SGHTA and CDR2 FQGTGA come from the germline V gene. The CDR3 spells CASSLGLGTGELFF. The CDR3 DNA follows: TGTGCCAGCAGCTTGGGCCTAGGCACCGGGGAGCTGTTTTTT.

The rearrangement joins TRBV7-2 to TRBJ1-2, with D unresolved. With 3 bases removed from V and 4 bases from J, the gap between germline ends came to 6 bases. Germline-derived CDR1 and CDR2 are SGHTA and FQGNSA. CDR3 length equals 12 residues. The CDR3 bases are TGTGCCAGCAGCTTTTCGAGCTATGGCTACACCTTC. Its translation is CASSFSSYGYTF.

The sample holds a few counts of this clone. This chain links TRBV7-8 with TRBJ1-2; TRBD1 is a possible D gene (6 bases). V dropped 5 bases and J dropped 5 bases, with 15 bases sitting between them. CDR3 length: 14 amino acids. Germline V lookup: CDR1 SGHVS, CDR2 FQNEAQ. The CDR3 region has the DNA TGTGCCAGCAGCCCGGACAGTGCGACTTATGGCTACACCTTC. It is translated as CASSPDSATYGYTF.

CDR3 residues: CASSLGLAGGAVDTQYF. The CDR3 DNA reads as TGTGCCAGCAGTCTTGGACTAGCGGGGGGGGCGGTAGATACGCAGTATTTT. This chain uses TRBV11-3 with TRBJ2-3; 15 nucleotides agree with TRBD2. The CDR3 consists of 17 residues. Looked up from germline, CDR1 is SGHNT and CDR2 is YENEEA. Unmatched junction bases numbered 9, after V lost 6 bases and J lost 5 bases.

J is TRBJ2-2 and V is TRBV3-1 (or the pseudogene TRBV3-2); D not certain. Germline lookup yields CDR1 LGHDT and CDR2 YNNKEL (reference sequence). V was clipped by 4 bases and J by 6 bases, with 15 bases between them. The CDR3 extends over 15 amino acids. The CDR3 DNA reads as TGTGCCAGCAGCCCCTCTGGTGGGTCCTCCGGGGAGCTGTTTTTT. Protein: CASSPSGGSSGELFF.

The genes are TRBV11-2 and TRBJ2-3; D is unresolved. CDR1 and CDR2 from the germline V gene are SGHAT and FQNNGV. V lost 5 bases to trimming and J lost 0 bases, with 18 bases between them. The CDR3 sequence is 17 residues long. The CDR3 sequence is CASSPIRRSPSTDTQYF. The CDR3 region has the DNA TGTGCCAGCAGCCCGATCCGACGATCCCCTAGCACAGATACGCAGTATTTT.

The J gene is TRBJ2-2, the V gene TRBV7-9, with TRBD2 identical over 9 bases. Looked up from germline, CDR1 is SEHNR and CDR2 is FQNEAQ (reference sequence). This CDR3 has 15 residues. V shed 5 bases and J 1 base; nucleotides not matched to a gene: 2. The CDR3 protein is CASSRAGGNTGELFF. The CDR3 coding sequence is TGTGCCAGCAGCCGAGCGGGGGGGAACACCGGGGAGCTGTTTTTT.

The genes are TRBV7-2 and TRBJ2-7; 7 nucleotides line up with TRBD1. This CDR3 has 15 amino acids. The V segment lost 1 base and the J segment 2 bases; nucleotides outside the gene matches: 5. Per the germline V gene, CDR1 is SGHTA and CDR2 is FQGNSA. The chain's CDR3 is CASSLGQGAPYEQYF. DNA of the CDR3: TGTGCCAGCAGCTTAGGACAGGGCGCACCCTACGAGCAGTACTTC.

V gene TRBV14 combines with J gene TRBJ2-3; D may match TRBD1 or TRBD2 (5 bases each). From germline, CDR1 is SGHDN and CDR2 FVKESK. V was cut by 3 bases and J by 13 bases, with 17 bases left in between. CDR3 length: 13 amino acids. CDR3 sequence (DNA): TGTGCCAGCAGCCAGCGACTACCGGGGCGAAAGTATTTT. Its translation is CASSQRLPGRKYF.

This chain uses TRBV19 with TRBJ2-1; no reliable D call. The CDR3 has 13 amino acids. V was clipped by 6 bases and J by 7 bases, with 13 bases between them. Germline V gene data show CDR1 as LNHDA and CDR2 as SQIVND (reference sequence). CDR3 sequence (DNA): TGTGCCAGTAGCCCTAGGTCGAGAAATGAGCAGTTCTTC. Amino acid sequence: CASSPRSRNEQFF.

This sequence joins TRBV10-3 and TRBJ2-7; the match to TRBD2 covers 13 bases. J was trimmed by 5 bases and V by 6 bases; bases with no gene match: 7. The CDR3 spans 15 residues. From germline, CDR1 is ENHRY and CDR2 SYGVKD. CDR3 residues: CAIRKTSGGRNEQYF. CDR3 nucleotides: TGTGCCATCAGGAAGACTAGCGGGGGGAGGAACGAGCAGTACTTC.

The rearrangement links TRBV29-1 to TRBJ2-3, with a possible D match to TRBD2 (5 bases). The CDR3 covers 14 residues. Trimming shortened V by 5 bases and J by 2 bases, and 14 bases separated the two germline ends. Looked up from germline, CDR1 is SQVTM and CDR2 is ANQGSEA. CDR3 amino acids: CSVRKADPTDTQYF. The CDR3 DNA follows: TGCAGCGTTAGAAAAGCGGACCCCACAGATACGCAGTATTTT.

The chain couples TRBV9 to TRBJ2-5; tentative D call: TRBD1 (8 bases). The CDR3 sequence is 15 residues long. Germline CDR1 reads SGDLS; CDR2 reads YYNGEE. The V end was cut by 4 bases, the J end by 2 bases, with 15 bases between. The CDR3 sequence is CASSQGAGAQETQYF. The CDR3 DNA reads as TGTGCCAGCAGCCAGGGGGCGGGGGCACAAGAGACCCAGTACTTC.

The chain has TRBV7-9 and TRBJ2-1, with TRBD2 matching over 11 bases. This CDR3 is 17 amino acids long. J lost 0 bases, V lost 5 bases, and 6 bases had no gene match. CDR1 and CDR2 from the germline V gene are SEHNR and FQNEAQ (reference sequence). CDR3 region: CASSPRTSGHSYNEQFF. The DNA of the CDR3 is TGTGCCAGCAGCCCCAGGACTAGCGGGCACTCCTACAATGAGCAGTTCTTC.

The rearrangement joins TRBV7-2 to TRBJ2-7; D tentatively reads TRBD1 or TRBD2 (5 bases each). The CDR3 sequence is 15 residues long. Germline CDR1 is SGHTA and CDR2 is FQGNSA. Deletions cut 0 bases from V and 0 bases from J, with 9 bases between. The CDR3 loop reads CASSLAGDPSYEQYF. Here the CDR3 DNA reads TGTGCCAGCAGCTTAGCTGGGGACCCCTCCTACGAGCAGTACTTC.

The chain has TRBV12-5 and TRBJ2-1; 12 positions match TRBD2. The V segment lost 0 bases and the J segment 0 bases; nucleotides outside the gene matches: 18. Germline V gene data show CDR1 as LGHNT and CDR2 as FRNRAP. There are 23 residues in the CDR3. The CDR3 nucleotides are TGTGCTAGTGGTTTGGTACTGGTCAGAATAGGACTAGCGGGGCTGAACTCCTACAATGAGCAGTTCTTC. Translating it yields CASGLVLVRIGLAGLNSYNEQFF. The full variable domain, in which reference TRBV12-5 and TRBJ2-1 provide the parts outside the CDR3, is DARVTQTPRHKVTEMGQEVTMRCQPILGHNTVFWYRQTMMQGLELLAYFRNRAPLDDSGMPKDRFSAEMPDATLATLKIQPSEPRDSAVYFCASGLVLVRIGLAGLNSYNEQFFGPGTRLTVL.

The chain uses TRBV7-9 and TRBJ1-6; possible D gene TRBD1, 5 bases. V was pared by 4 bases and J by 6 bases, with 13 bases between. Looked up from germline, CDR1 is SEHNR and CDR2 is FQNEAQ (reference sequence). This CDR3 is built from 15 residues. CDR3 DNA: TGTGCCAGCAGCTGGGGGACGGGCCTTAATTCACCCCTCCACTTT. Its translation: CASSWGTGLNSPLHF.